A single sample gave rise to the 23 T cell receptor beta chains below, sequenced in a study of blood T cell repertoires in COVID-19. Sequencing was performed with immunoSEQ multiplex PCR; in TCRdb, only in-frame clones are kept and a portion is missing. This sample yields around 93,000 clones, of which 82% are seen a single time; about 20% belongs to the top ten. The sequenced material came from peripheral blood. The source is a man older than 75 with acute or convalescent COVID-19.

V gene TRBV11-2 combines with J gene TRBJ1-5; D is unclear. CDR1 and CDR2 (germline): SGHAT, FQNNGV. Trimming pared 1 base from V and 3 bases from J, leaving 7 bases between. The CDR3 totals 14 residues. Here the CDR3 DNA reads TGTGCCAGCAGCTTAGGCCAGAACAATCAGCCCCAGCATTTT. Translating it yields CASSLGQNNQPQHF.

The V and J genes are TRBV6-5 and TRBJ1-1; D is undetermined. The V gene's germline CDR1 is MNHEY and CDR2 SVGAGI. This CDR3 contains 12 residues. The V and J ends lost 8 bases and 4 bases respectively, with 11 bases between them. The CDR3 region is CASQWGGTEAFF. In DNA, the CDR3 is TGTGCCAGCCAATGGGGAGGCACTGAAGCTTTCTTT.

The rearrangement uses TRBV18 and TRBJ2-1; 11 nucleotides agree with TRBD1. This CDR3 spans 19 amino acids. With 4 bases clipped from V and 5 bases from J, the junction kept 16 bases outside the gene matches. In germline, CDR1 is KGHSH, CDR2 LQKENI. The CDR3 DNA reads TGTGCCAGCTCACGGACAGGGGGCTGGGGGCTAGCGGACAACAATGAGCAGTTCTTC. This sequence encodes CASSRTGGWGLADNNEQFF.

Turning to this clone: Other nucleotide sequences in the sample specify the same CDR3. This chain joins TRBV7-2 and TRBJ2-1; TRBD2 might be the D (5 bases). This CDR3 spans 15 amino acids. CDR1 is SGHTA, CDR2 FQGNSA, per germline. Deletions cut 1 base from V and 1 base from J, with 8 bases between. DNA of the CDR3: TGTGCCAGCAGCTTAGGGGCGGGTTCCTACAATGAGCAGTTCTTC. Translation: CASSLGAGSYNEQFF.

The genes are TRBV5-1 and TRBJ1-6, with 8 bases matching TRBD1. This CDR3 has 14 amino acids. Germline V CDR1 and CDR2: SGHRS, YFSETQ. V trimming: 3 bases; J trimming: 6 bases; junction bases outside the gene matches: 2. CDR3 sequence: CASSSGQGNSPLHF. The CDR3 region has the DNA TGCGCCAGCAGCTCCGGACAGGGTAATTCACCCCTCCACTTT.

The CDR3 coding sequence is TGTGCCAGCAGCTTAGTCGGCGGGGAGACCCAGTACTTC. Encoded protein: CASSLVGGETQYF. This chain uses TRBV7-2 with TRBJ2-5; D may be TRBD2 (5 bases). The CDR3 is made up of 13 amino acids. CDR1 and CDR2 (germline): SGHTA, FQGNSA. V was clipped by 1 base and J by 5 bases, with 8 bases between them.

The chain combines TRBV5-4 with TRBJ1-1; no firm D call. CDR1 and CDR2 (germline): SGHNT, YYREEE (reference sequence). Trimming removed 3 bases at V and 3 bases at J, with 9 bases between. The CDR3 loop spans 13 amino acids. DNA for the CDR3: TGTGCCAGCAGCTATTCGAGGGACACTGAAGCTTTCTTT. This sequence encodes CASSYSRDTEAFF. The full variable domain, rest sourced from reference TRBV5-4 and TRBJ1-1, is ETGVTQSPTHLIKTRGQQVTLRCSSQSGHNTVSWYQQALGQGPQFIFQYYREEENGRGNFPPRFSGLQFPNYSSELNVNALELDDSALYLCASSYSRDTEAFFGQGTRLTVV.

This clone was seen a single time. The chain recombines TRBV21-1 with TRBJ1-1; TRBD1 is the table's D call and was not checked against the DNA. TRBV21-1 is an annotated pseudogene. This CDR3 has 15 amino acids. The chain's CDR3 is CASSKDLQGAPEAFF. CDR3 bases: TGTGCCAGCAGCAAAGATCTCCAGGGGGCGCCTGAAGCTTTCTTT.

The gene calls are TRBV6-4 and TRBJ2-2; 9 nucleotides line up with TRBD1. V lost 0 bases and J lost 5; bases outside the gene matches: 1. The CDR3 is 15 amino acids. Per the germline V gene, CDR1 is MRHNA and CDR2 is SNTAGT. The CDR3 here is CASSDSDRGTGELFF. The CDR3, as DNA: TGTGCCAGCAGTGACTCTGACAGGGGGACCGGGGAGCTGTTTTTT.

The chain couples TRBV5-4 to TRBJ2-5, with D maybe TRBD1 (6 bases). Germline CDR1 SGHNT, CDR2 YYREEE (reference sequence). Trimming left V 2 bases short and J 1 base short, with 9 bases between. The CDR3 has 14 amino acids. The DNA of the CDR3 is TGTGCCAGCAGCTTACAGGGCAGCCAAGAGACCCAGTACTTC. As protein: CASSLQGSQETQYF.

The chain combines TRBV11-2 with TRBJ1-4, with D perhaps TRBD1 (5 bases). Trimming stripped 4 bases from V and 8 bases from J, with 17 bases between. Germline V gene lookup returns CDR1 SGHAT and CDR2 FQNNGV. The CDR3 totals 15 residues. CDR3 nucleotides: TGTGCCAGCAGCTCAGGGCCCCCCGGTGCGGAAAAACTGTTTTTT. As protein: CASSSGPPGAEKLFF.

This clone has a single count. The rearrangement links TRBV5-8 to TRBJ2-1; the match to TRBD2 covers 16 bases. Germline CDR1 is SGHTS and CDR2 is YDEGEE. The CDR3 is 20 residues long. With V trimmed by 0 bases and J by 1 base, 7 bases remained unmatched. Here the CDR3 DNA reads TGTGCCAGCAGCTTGGGAGTAGGGACTAGCGGGGGGGGATCCTACAATGAGCAGTTCTTC. It translates to CASSLGVGTSGGGSYNEQFF.

J is TRBJ2-7 and V is TRBV19, with D maybe TRBD2 (5 bases). The CDR3 is made up of 12 amino acids. CDR1 is LNHDA, CDR2 SQIVND, per germline (reference sequence). Trimming stripped 5 bases from V and 5 bases from J, with 10 bases between. The CDR3 sequence is CASSATGNEQYF. The CDR3 nucleotides are TGTGCCAGTAGTGCCACGGGGAACGAGCAGTACTTC.

The chain uses TRBV27 and TRBJ1-1, with 7 nucleotides matching TRBD1. The V and J ends lost 5 bases and 7 bases, in that order; junction bases with no gene match: 13. Germline-derived CDR1 and CDR2 are MNHEY and SMNVEV (reference sequence). This CDR3 has 15 residues. CDR3 loop: CASSPGAPGQLEAFF. CDR3 DNA sequence: TGTGCCAGCAGTCCGGGGGCCCCGGGACAGCTTGAAGCTTTCTTT.

This chain links TRBV4-2 with TRBJ1-6; D is ambiguous. CDR3 length: 15 residues. The germline V and J ends were trimmed by 1 base and 5 bases, with 9 bases remaining between them. In germline, CDR1 is LGHNA, CDR2 YNFKEQ. For the CDR3, the DNA is TGTGCCAGCAGCCAAGCTGCGGCTAATAATTCACCCCTCCACTTT. It is translated as CASSQAAANNSPLHF.

As DNA, the CDR3 is TGTGCCAGCAGTTTACTCGACAGCTACGAGCAGTACTTC. This codes for CASSLLDSYEQYF. The gene calls are TRBV12-3 or TRBV12-4 and TRBJ2-7, with a tentative D call TRBD1 (5 bases). V shed 2 bases and J shed 3 bases, with 8 bases lying between them. This CDR3 is built from 13 residues.

This chain connects TRBV9 to TRBJ2-5; D perhaps matches TRBD2 (6 bases). V lost 4 bases and J 4 bases, leaving 17 bases between the germline ends. Germline CDR1 SGDLS, CDR2 YYNGEE. The CDR3 contains 15 residues. The CDR3 nucleotides read TGTGCCAGCAGCCGGGGCGGGGTAGGTGGAGAGACCCAGTACTTC. Its protein is CASSRGGVGGETQYF. The whole variable domain, filled in from reference TRBV9 and TRBJ2-5, reads DSGVTQTPKHLITATGQRVTLRCSPRSGDLSVYWYQQSLDQGLQFLIQYYNGEERAKGNILERFSAQQFPDLHSELNLSSLELGDSALYFCASSRGGVGGETQYFGPGTRLLVL.

In this sample, this clone turned up once. V usage is TRBV6-5 and J usage is TRBJ2-7, with D maybe TRBD1 (5 bases). Germline V gene lookup returns CDR1 MNHEY and CDR2 SVGAGI. V was clipped by 6 bases and J by 5 bases, with 14 bases between them. The CDR3 runs to 13 residues. CDR3 region: CASSYTRVHEQYF. The CDR3, as DNA: TGTGCCAGCAGCTACACCAGGGTCCACGAGCAGTACTTC.

This chain uses TRBV29-1 with TRBJ2-7; 7 bases fit TRBD1. CDR1 is SQVTM and CDR2 is ANQGSEA in the germline V gene. The length of the CDR3 is 12 residues. The junction had 6 bases not matched to a gene; V was cut back by 5 bases and J by 5 bases. The DNA of the CDR3 is TGCAGCGTTCAGACAGGGTTTAACGAGCAGTACTTC. This sequence encodes CSVQTGFNEQYF.

The chain joins TRBV6-2 or TRBV6-3 to TRBJ2-3; 12 positions agree with TRBD2. With V trimmed by 5 bases and J by 2 bases, 5 bases remained unmatched. CDR1 MNHEY and CDR2 SVGEGT come from the germline V gene. This CDR3 has 16 residues. The CDR3, as DNA: TGTGCCAGCAGTCTGACTAGCGGGGGTTACACAGATACGCAGTATTTT. The encoded protein is CASSLTSGGYTDTQYF.

V is TRBV5-1 and J is TRBJ2-5; D call uncertain. Trimming left V 4 bases short and J 5 bases short, with 15 bases between. The CDR3 runs 14 residues. The germline CDR1 and CDR2 sequences are SGHRS and YFSETQ. The CDR3, as DNA: TGCGCCAGCAGCCCGCTCGACTTGAGGGAGACCCAGTACTTC. Translating it yields CASSPLDLRETQYF.

The J gene is TRBJ1-2, the V gene TRBV6-5; 7 bases align to TRBD1. The germline V gene encodes CDR1 MNHEY and CDR2 SVGAGI. After removal of 2 bases from V and 6 bases from J, the junction contained 6 bases not matched to a gene. This CDR3 contains 14 residues. The CDR3 sequence: CASSYGQASNGYTF. CDR3 nucleotide sequence: TGTGCCAGCAGTTACGGACAGGCAAGCAATGGCTACACCTTC.

The rearrangement joins TRBV7-8 to TRBJ2-5, with TRBD2 matching 8 bases. The germline V gene has CDR1 SGHVS and CDR2 FQNEAQ. The J segment lost 0 bases and the V segment lost 3 bases, leaving 3 bases of the junction unmatched. CDR3 length: 15 amino acids. The CDR3 nucleotides are TGTGCCAGCAGCTTCGCTAGCGGGTACCAAGAGACCCAGTACTTC. Translation gives CASSFASGYQETQYF.